This T cell receptor (beta chain) emerged from a study of shared clonotypes between healthy human individuals. Generated by immunoSEQ multiplex PCR, the TCRdb table keeps only in-frame clones and is missing some. The table has about 450,000 clones, about 80% seen once. The CDR3 sequence is 15 residues long. Trimming took 8 bases from V and 5 from J; bases not matched to a gene: 12. Germline V lookup: CDR1 LNHDA, CDR2 SQIVND (reference sequence). The receptor's source is a woman between 40 and 50 years old in good health. Some clones in this sample may be carry-over from other donors' samples. Sequencing was carried out using PBMCs. The chain has TRBV19 and TRBJ2-1; 7 nucleotides line up with TRBD2. Here the CDR3 DNA reads TGTGCCAGTCCCTCTCAATCGCGGGAGAACAATGAGCAGTTCTTC. Encoded protein: CASPSQSRENNEQFF.